This paragraph covers one TCR beta chain sequence. Its antigen is not known. The data belong to a study of cytomegalovirus exposure and HLA in healthy donors. The J segment lost 7 bases and the V segment lost 5 bases, leaving 10 bases of the junction unmatched. The CDR3 is made up of 14 amino acids. CDR1 and CDR2 from the germline V gene are SEHNR and FQNEAQ (reference sequence). General study findings and limits: A later analysis linked a missense variant in DCLRE1C to the trimming of TCR beta V and J genes. Information on immune exposure was restricted to one variable (CMV serostatus). Specific recognition of CMV antigens was confirmed in vitro for a few chains (all CMV-associated). Within the data, a cluster of highly shared sequence variants was likely a sequencing artifact.

A multiplex PCR was run with 60 Vbeta primers and 13 Jbeta primers. Sequencing used immunoSEQ multiplex PCR; TCRdb keeps in-frame clones, though not all of them. The data contain fewer than 110,000 clones, roughly 66% of them singletons. The sequenced sample consisted of PBMCs. The clonotype comes from a woman between 45 and 60 years old in good health and CMV-seronegative. The V and J genes are TRBV7-9 and TRBJ2-5; 7 bases fit TRBD1. The CDR3 sequence is CASSLGQAELTQYF. CDR3 nucleotides: TGTGCCAGCAGCCTCGGACAGGCGGAATTGACCCAGTACTTC.